One TCR beta chain is described in this entry. This sample was taken from a study of blood T cell repertoires in COVID-19. Study as a whole: Some COVID-19 samples were acute and others convalescent; all came from the United States, Italy and Spain. T cells, B-cell-depleted T cells, or PBMCs provided the cDNA or gDNA that served as material.

Patients at the Seattle site were enrolled during active infection and followed longitudinally. Trimming stripped 3 bases from V and 10 bases from J, with 10 bases between. This CDR3 has 12 residues. Germline assignment: CDR1 MDHEN and CDR2 SYDVKM. In the study's own analysis: Counts of nucleated cells, estimated from reference gene primer amplification, were obtained. Sequencing was performed with immunoSEQ multiplex PCR; in TCRdb, only in-frame clones are kept and a portion is missing. For V, J and clone size, that table is used; D and trimming come from the DNA. The sample holds about 240,000 clones, around 85% seen once.

The chain uses TRBV28 and TRBJ2-1; tentative D call: TRBD1 (5 bases). This clonotype was sampled from a man aged 50 to 60 with COVID-19, enrolled during active disease. The sample comprised peripheral blood. In nucleotides, the CDR3 is TGTGCCAGCAGTTTTGGCCGGACAGAGCAGTTCTTC. This gives the protein CASSFGRTEQFF.